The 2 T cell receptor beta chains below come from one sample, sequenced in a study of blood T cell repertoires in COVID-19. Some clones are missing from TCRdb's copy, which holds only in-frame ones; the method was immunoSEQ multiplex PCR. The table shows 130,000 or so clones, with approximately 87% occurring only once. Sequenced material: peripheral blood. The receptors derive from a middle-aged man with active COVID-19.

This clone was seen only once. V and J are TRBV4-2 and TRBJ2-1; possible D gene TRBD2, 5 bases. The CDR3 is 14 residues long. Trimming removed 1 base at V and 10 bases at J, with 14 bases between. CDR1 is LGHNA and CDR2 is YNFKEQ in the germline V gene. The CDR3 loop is CASSQVTNPGEQFF. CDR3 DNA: TGTGCCAGCAGCCAAGTCACGAACCCGGGGGAGCAGTTCTTC.

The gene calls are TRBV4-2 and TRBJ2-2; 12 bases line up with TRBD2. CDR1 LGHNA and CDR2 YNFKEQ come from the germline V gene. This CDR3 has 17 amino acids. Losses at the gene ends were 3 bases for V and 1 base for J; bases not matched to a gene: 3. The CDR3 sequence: CASSHSTSGGNTGELFF. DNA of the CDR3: TGTGCCAGCAGCCATTCGACTAGCGGGGGGAACACCGGGGAGCTGTTTTTT.